These T cell receptor beta chains were read from a single sample in a study of Graves' ophthalmopathy and Graves' hyperthyroidism. MiXCR, run by TCRdb on the multiplex PCR reads, gives a single entry per CDR3 protein. The sample has approximately 700,000 distinct CDR3 sequences, 35% to 50% seen once; the top ten hold over 2.5%. The sequencing input was peripheral blood. The receptors come from an adult man with Graves' ophthalmopathy. Each CDR3 is given with its conserved first and last residue. D genes are given only for firm matches. Clone size is shown for a subset of rows, as once, few, many or a class of expanded clone.

j_gene: TRBJ2-2
d_gene: TRBD2
abundance: many
v_gene: TRBV2
CDR3aa: CASKRGSGEYTGELFF
CDR3nt: TGTGCCAGCAAGCGGGGTAGCGGGGAATACACCGGGGAGCTGTTTTTT

j_gene: TRBJ2-5
d_gene: TRBD2
abundance: -
v_gene: TRBV5-1
CDR3aa: CATSSGRAGETQYF
CDR3nt: TGCGCCACTTCAAGCGGGAGGGCCGGGGAGACCCAGTACTTC

j_gene: TRBJ2-5
d_gene: -
abundance: few
v_gene: TRBV3-1
CDR3aa: CASSQAVEGRETQYF
CDR3nt: TGTGCCAGCAGCCAAGCGGTGGAGGGGAGGGAGACCCAGTACTTC

j_gene: TRBJ2-3
d_gene: TRBD1
abundance: -
v_gene: TRBV24-1
CDR3aa: CATSDPGTGPDTQYF
CDR3nt: TGTGCCACCAGTGACCCCGGGACAGGCCCAGATACGCAGTATTTT

j_gene: TRBJ1-2
d_gene: -
abundance: many
v_gene: TRBV12-3/TRBV12-4
CDR3aa: CASSRQGSYTF
CDR3nt: TGTGCCAGCAGTCGGCAGGGCAGCTACACCTTC

j_gene: TRBJ1-2
d_gene: -
abundance: -
v_gene: TRBV24-1
CDR3aa: CATSDRATPGYTF
CDR3nt: TGTGCCACCAGTGATCGGGCGACGCCGGGCTACACCTTC

j_gene: TRBJ1-2
d_gene: TRBD1
abundance: -
v_gene: TRBV29-1
CDR3aa: CSVGGTGVNYGYTF
CDR3nt: TGCAGCGTTGGAGGGACAGGGGTGAACTATGGCTACACCTTC

j_gene: TRBJ1-4
d_gene: -
abundance: once
v_gene: TRBV6-1
CDR3aa: CASSEAPRVGTNEKLFF
CDR3nt: TGTGCCAGCAGTGAAGCGCCCAGGGTGGGTACTAATGAAAAACTGTTTTTT

j_gene: TRBJ2-5
d_gene: -
abundance: many
v_gene: TRBV14
CDR3aa: CASSQGGQQETQYF
CDR3nt: TGTGCCAGCAGCCAGGGAGGACAGCAAGAGACCCAGTACTTC

j_gene: TRBJ2-2
d_gene: -
abundance: -
v_gene: TRBV12-3/TRBV12-4
CDR3aa: CASSLIAPGELFF
CDR3nt: TGTGCCAGCAGTTTAATAGCGCCCGGGGAGCTGTTTTTT

j_gene: TRBJ1-1
d_gene: -
abundance: -
v_gene: TRBV4-3
CDR3aa: CASGPPGRTSTEAFF
CDR3nt: TGCGCCAGCGGCCCTCCGGGACGAACGAGCACTGAAGCTTTCTTT

j_gene: TRBJ2-7
d_gene: -
abundance: many
v_gene: TRBV19
CDR3aa: CASSLRTPQGEQYF
CDR3nt: TGTGCCAGTAGCCTCAGGACCCCCCAGGGCGAGCAGTACTTC

j_gene: TRBJ2-2
d_gene: TRBD2
abundance: many
v_gene: TRBV12-3/TRBV12-4
CDR3aa: CACSGAPVTGELFF
CDR3nt: TGTGCCTGTAGCGGGGCCCCAGTCACCGGGGAGCTGTTTTTT

j_gene: TRBJ2-7
d_gene: TRBD2
abundance: many
v_gene: TRBV11-2
CDR3aa: CASSALRTSGGHEQYF
CDR3nt: TGTGCCAGCAGCGCCCTAAGGACTAGCGGGGGCCACGAGCAGTACTTC

j_gene: TRBJ1-3
d_gene: -
abundance: -
v_gene: TRBV27
CDR3aa: CASSFQRQLGTIYF
CDR3nt: TGTGCCAGCAGTTTTCAACGCCAACTGGGCACCATATATTTT

j_gene: TRBJ1-2
d_gene: -
abundance: -
v_gene: TRBV24-1
CDR3aa: CASSYSGNAANYGYTF
CDR3nt: TGTGCCAGCAGTTACTCTGGGAACGCGGCTAACTATGGCTACACCTTC

j_gene: TRBJ2-2
d_gene: -
abundance: few
v_gene: TRBV6-1
CDR3aa: CASITAGNTGELFF
CDR3nt: TGTGCCAGCATCACGGCAGGGAACACCGGGGAGCTGTTTTTT

j_gene: TRBJ1-5
d_gene: TRBD1
abundance: many
v_gene: TRBV16
CDR3aa: CASSQWGGGQPQHF
CDR3nt: TGTGCCAGCAGCCAATGGGGAGGGGGCCAGCCCCAGCATTTT

j_gene: TRBJ1-1
d_gene: TRBD1
abundance: -
v_gene: TRBV9
CDR3aa: CASSRTGFDEAFF
CDR3nt: TGTGCCAGCTCACGGACAGGGTTTGATGAAGCTTTCTTT

j_gene: TRBJ2-7
d_gene: TRBD1
abundance: few
v_gene: TRBV19
CDR3aa: CASSIGGQGAGEQYF
CDR3nt: TGTGCCAGTAGTATTGGGGGACAGGGGGCTGGAGAGCAGTACTTC

j_gene: TRBJ2-7
d_gene: -
abundance: many
v_gene: TRBV7-9
CDR3aa: CASSLGDILGPYEQYF
CDR3nt: TGTGCCAGCAGCTTAGGAGACATTCTAGGGCCCTACGAGCAGTACTTC

j_gene: TRBJ2-7
d_gene: -
abundance: -
v_gene: TRBV5-5
CDR3aa: CASSQAGNSYEQYF
CDR3nt: TGTGCCAGCAGCCAAGCAGGGAACTCCTACGAGCAGTACTTC

j_gene: TRBJ2-5
d_gene: -
abundance: -
v_gene: TRBV20-1
CDR3aa: CSARDPGGRETQYF
CDR3nt: TGCAGTGCTAGAGATCCCGGGGGTCGCGAGACCCAGTACTTC

j_gene: TRBJ1-2
d_gene: -
abundance: -
v_gene: TRBV25-1
CDR3aa: CASSLTSGLTGGYTF
CDR3nt: TGTGCCAGCAGTCTAACCTCGGGGTTGACAGGTGGCTACACCTTC

j_gene: TRBJ2-7
d_gene: -
abundance: -
v_gene: TRBV2
CDR3aa: CATLVGYEQYF
CDR3nt: TGTGCCACCCTAGTCGGCTACGAGCAGTACTTC

j_gene: TRBJ2-5
d_gene: -
abundance: -
v_gene: TRBV10-2
CDR3aa: CASREQGYGGLNQPQYF
CDR3nt: TGCGCCAGCAGGGAACAGGGGTACGGGGGCCTCAATCAGCCCCAGTACTTC

j_gene: TRBJ1-2
d_gene: TRBD1
abundance: few
v_gene: TRBV30
CDR3aa: CAWSRQGTGYGYTF
CDR3nt: TGTGCCTGGAGTAGACAGGGAACGGGCTATGGCTACACCTTC

j_gene: TRBJ2-7
d_gene: TRBD1
abundance: -
v_gene: TRBV15
CDR3aa: CATATGGKNEQYF
CDR3nt: TGTGCCACCGCGACAGGGGGAAAAAACGAGCAGTACTTC

j_gene: TRBJ1-1
d_gene: -
abundance: many
v_gene: TRBV6-5
CDR3aa: CASTPGEGIERSTEAFF
CDR3nt: TGTGCCAGCACTCCCGGCGAGGGGATTGAGCGAAGCACTGAAGCTTTCTTT

j_gene: TRBJ2-2
d_gene: -
abundance: many
v_gene: TRBV7-2
CDR3aa: CASSSRPGQANTGELFF
CDR3nt: TGTGCCAGCAGCTCACGGCCGGGACAAGCGAACACCGGGGAGCTGTTTTTT

j_gene: TRBJ1-1
d_gene: -
abundance: many
v_gene: TRBV7-2
CDR3aa: CASSPYEGNTEAFF
CDR3nt: TGTGCCAGCAGCCCCTACGAGGGTAACACTGAAGCTTTCTTT

j_gene: TRBJ2-2
d_gene: -
abundance: many
v_gene: TRBV29-1
CDR3aa: CSGGDSAWGGELFF
CDR3nt: TGCAGCGGCGGGGACTCCGCTTGGGGCGGGGAGCTGTTTTTT

j_gene: TRBJ2-5
d_gene: -
abundance: many
v_gene: TRBV4-1
CDR3aa: CASSQVSPVETQYF
CDR3nt: TGCGCCAGCAGCCAAGTCAGTCCGGTTGAGACCCAGTACTTC

j_gene: TRBJ1-1
d_gene: -
abundance: few
v_gene: TRBV11-2
CDR3aa: CASSSGFDTEAFF
CDR3nt: TGTGCCAGCAGTTCGGGATTCGACACTGAAGCTTTCTTT

j_gene: TRBJ2-5
d_gene: -
abundance: -
v_gene: TRBV7-2
CDR3aa: CASSFAGLQETQYF
CDR3nt: TGTGCCAGCAGCTTTGCGGGACTTCAAGAGACCCAGTACTTC

j_gene: TRBJ1-4
d_gene: -
abundance: -
v_gene: TRBV3-1
CDR3aa: CASSPELATNEKLFF
CDR3nt: TGTGCCAGCAGCCCAGAACTTGCAACTAATGAAAAACTGTTTTTT

j_gene: TRBJ2-5
d_gene: TRBD1
abundance: many
v_gene: TRBV29-1
CDR3aa: CSVRQGWGETQYF
CDR3nt: TGCAGCGTCCGACAGGGTTGGGGAGAGACCCAGTACTTC

j_gene: TRBJ1-2
d_gene: -
abundance: many
v_gene: TRBV29-1
CDR3aa: CSVGDSSLRGYTF
CDR3nt: TGCAGCGTTGGAGACAGCTCCCTAAGGGGCTACACCTTC

j_gene: TRBJ1-1
d_gene: -
abundance: many
v_gene: TRBV20-1
CDR3aa: CSARDGLNTEAFF
CDR3nt: TGCAGTGCCCGGGACGGACTAAACACTGAAGCTTTCTTT

j_gene: TRBJ1-6
d_gene: -
abundance: many
v_gene: TRBV5-5
CDR3aa: CASSLETGSPLHF
CDR3nt: TGTGCCAGCAGCTTGGAAACCGGTTCACCCCTCCACTTT

j_gene: TRBJ2-7
d_gene: -
abundance: -
v_gene: TRBV25-1
CDR3aa: CASSDYPQGTYEQYF
CDR3nt: TGTGCCAGCAGTGACTACCCACAGGGTACCTACGAGCAGTACTTC

j_gene: TRBJ1-6
d_gene: -
abundance: -
v_gene: TRBV9
CDR3aa: CASSVGDNSPLHF
CDR3nt: TGTGCCAGCAGCGTAGGAGATAATTCACCCCTCCACTTT

j_gene: TRBJ1-2
d_gene: -
abundance: many
v_gene: TRBV25-1
CDR3aa: CASSDSVTHYGYTF
CDR3nt: TGTGCCAGCAGCGACTCTGTCACGCACTATGGCTACACCTTC

j_gene: TRBJ2-5
d_gene: TRBD1
abundance: -
v_gene: TRBV29-1
CDR3aa: CSVERQGASETQYF
CDR3nt: TGCAGCGTTGAAAGGCAGGGGGCATCAGAGACCCAGTACTTC

j_gene: TRBJ2-5
d_gene: TRBD2
abundance: few
v_gene: TRBV12-3/TRBV12-4
CDR3aa: CASGRPGGREETQYF
CDR3nt: TGTGCCAGCGGCCGCCCGGGCGGGAGGGAAGAGACCCAGTACTTC

j_gene: TRBJ1-1
d_gene: -
abundance: few
v_gene: TRBV6-1
CDR3aa: CASGGFGEFNTEAFF
CDR3nt: TGTGCCAGCGGGGGGTTCGGGGAATTTAACACTGAAGCTTTCTTT

j_gene: TRBJ1-2
d_gene: TRBD1
abundance: many
v_gene: TRBV10-3
CDR3aa: CAIRDLQGAGDGYTF
CDR3nt: TGTGCCATCAGAGACCTACAGGGGGCTGGCGATGGCTACACCTTC

j_gene: TRBJ1-4
d_gene: -
abundance: many
v_gene: TRBV27
CDR3aa: CASSLNQLSEKLFF
CDR3nt: TGTGCCAGCAGTTTAAACCAGCTCAGTGAAAAACTGTTTTTT

j_gene: TRBJ1-3
d_gene: -
abundance: few
v_gene: TRBV4-2
CDR3aa: CASSQDGGLGNTIYF
CDR3nt: TGTGCCAGCAGCCAAGATGGGGGGCTTGGAAACACCATATATTTT

j_gene: TRBJ2-2
d_gene: -
abundance: few
v_gene: TRBV9
CDR3aa: CASSVGLGGTGELFF
CDR3nt: TGTGCCAGCAGCGTAGGTCTAGGGGGAACCGGGGAGCTGTTTTTT

j_gene: TRBJ1-4
d_gene: -
abundance: -
v_gene: TRBV5-5
CDR3aa: CASSSRDIGEKLFF
CDR3nt: TGTGCCAGCAGCTCCCGGGACATAGGTGAAAAACTGTTTTTT

j_gene: TRBJ1-2
d_gene: TRBD1
abundance: many
v_gene: TRBV6-6
CDR3aa: CASSQRTGEGGYTF
CDR3nt: TGTGCCAGCAGTCAACGGACAGGGGAGGGCGGCTACACCTTC

j_gene: TRBJ2-5
d_gene: -
abundance: -
v_gene: TRBV6-1
CDR3aa: CASSTRGWETQYF
CDR3nt: TGTGCCAGCAGTACCCGGGGATGGGAGACCCAGTACTTC